What follows is one T cell receptor (beta chain) and its context. The data belong to a study of blood T cell repertoires in COVID-19. Study-wide context: Collection of acute and convalescent COVID-19 samples took place in the United States, Italy and Spain. The cDNA or gDNA used as material had been derived from T cells, B-cell-depleted T cells, or PBMCs.

The CDR3 covers 17 residues. Sequencing was performed with immunoSEQ multiplex PCR; in TCRdb, only in-frame clones are kept and a portion is missing. The sample has 90,000 to 120,000 clones; 69% are singletons. The TCR sequence derives from a man aged 80 or over with acute or convalescent COVID-19. This sequence joins TRBV12-2 and TRBJ1-3. TRBV12-2 is a pseudogene. The sequenced sample was peripheral blood. Written as DNA, the CDR3 is TGTGCAAGTCGCCTAGGGAGGGCCTCTTCGTCCGGAAACACCATATATTTT. It specifies CASRLGRASSSGNTIYF.